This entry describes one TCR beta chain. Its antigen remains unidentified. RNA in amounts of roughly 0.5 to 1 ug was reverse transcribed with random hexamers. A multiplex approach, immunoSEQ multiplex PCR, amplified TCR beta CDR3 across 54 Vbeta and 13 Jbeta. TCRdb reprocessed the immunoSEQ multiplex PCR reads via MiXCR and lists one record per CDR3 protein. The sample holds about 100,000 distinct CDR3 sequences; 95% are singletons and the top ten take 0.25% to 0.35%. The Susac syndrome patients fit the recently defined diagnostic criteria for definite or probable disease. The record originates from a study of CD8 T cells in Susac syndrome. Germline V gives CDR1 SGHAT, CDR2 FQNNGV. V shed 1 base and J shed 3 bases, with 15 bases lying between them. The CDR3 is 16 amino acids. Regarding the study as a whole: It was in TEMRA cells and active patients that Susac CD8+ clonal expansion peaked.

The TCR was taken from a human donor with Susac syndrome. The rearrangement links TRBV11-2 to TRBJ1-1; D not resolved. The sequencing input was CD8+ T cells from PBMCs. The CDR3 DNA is TGTGCCAGCAGCTTAGTGACCGGACGAAAGTACACTGAAGCTTTCTTT. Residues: CASSLVTGRKYTEAFF.